The sequence of this T cell receptor (beta chain) was determined in a study of CD8 T cells in ankylosing spondylitis. Broader study findings: Among TCR beta sequences, a motif of under 10 highly homologous variants appeared characteristic of ankylosing spondylitis blood.

V shed 6 bases and J shed 9 bases, with 9 bases lying between them. CDR1 and CDR2 from the germline V gene are SGHTA and FQGNSA. The CDR3 length is 11 residues. This clonotype was picked up a small number of times. Its target is unknown. TCRdb re-called the 5' RACE reads with MiXCR, one entry per CDR3 protein. The table has hundreds of thousands of distinct CDR3 sequences, around 16% seen once; the top ten hold more than 40%. V usage is TRBV7-2 and J usage is TRBJ2-1; D not resolved. Source material: blood, either unsorted or a sorted T cell fraction (not recorded which). This receptor was taken from a male donor with ankylosing spondylitis. The CDR3 here is CASSPSSEQFF. The CDR3 nucleotides read TGTGCCAGCAGTCCAAGTTCTGAGCAGTTCTTC. Full variable domain (rest looked up from reference TRBV7-2 and TRBJ2-1): GAGVSQSPSNKVTEKGKDVELRCDPISGHTALYWYRQSLGQGLEFLIYFQGNSAPDKSGLPSDRFSAERTGGSVSTLTIQRTQQEDSAVYLCASSPSSEQFFGPGTRLTVL.